This TCR beta chain is drawn from a study of T cell changes during pregnancy in multiple sclerosis. Here immunoSEQ multiplex PCR was the method, and the copy in TCRdb shows in-frame clones only, minus some. The table shows tens of thousands of clones, with about 90% occurring only once. The sequenced sample was CD4+ T cells from peripheral blood mononuclear cells, obtained in the third trimester of pregnancy. The TCR sequence derives from a female donor in good health, enrolled as a control in a pregnancy study.

CDR3 sequence: CASSSRAGTTTEAFF. CDR3 sequence (DNA): TGTGCCAGTAGTTCCCGGGCCGGGACAACCACTGAAGCTTTCTTT. The V and J genes are TRBV19 and TRBJ1-1, with a tentative D call TRBD1 (6 bases). The CDR3 length is 15 residues. The germline gives CDR1 LNHDA, CDR2 SQIVND (reference sequence). Trimming pared 5 bases from V and 4 bases from J, leaving 17 bases between.